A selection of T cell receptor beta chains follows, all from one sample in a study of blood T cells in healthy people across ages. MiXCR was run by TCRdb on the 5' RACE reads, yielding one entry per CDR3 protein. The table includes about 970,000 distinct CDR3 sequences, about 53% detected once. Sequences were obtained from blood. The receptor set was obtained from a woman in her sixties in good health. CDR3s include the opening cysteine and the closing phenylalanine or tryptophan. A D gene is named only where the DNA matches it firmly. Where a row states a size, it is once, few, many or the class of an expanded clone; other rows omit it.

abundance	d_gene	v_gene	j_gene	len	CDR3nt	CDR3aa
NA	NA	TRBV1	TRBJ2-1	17	TGCACCAGCAGCCAAATACCGCAGACTGCAACCTACAATGAGCAGTTCTTC	CTSSQIPQTATYNEQFF
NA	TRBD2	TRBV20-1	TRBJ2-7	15	TGCAGTGCTAGAGATCCGGGACTAGCGGGCGATGAGCAGTACTTC	CSARDPGLAGDEQYF
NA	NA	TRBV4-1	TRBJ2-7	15	TGCGCCAGCAGCCAAGATGTCCCAGTAACCTACGAGCAGTACTTC	CASSQDVPVTYEQYF
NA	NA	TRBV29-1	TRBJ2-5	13	TGCGGCGGGTCTATGGCTACCCAAGAGACCCAGTACTTC	CGGSMATQETQYF
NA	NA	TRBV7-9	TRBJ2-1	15	TGTGCCAGCAGCTTGGCCGCGCTCTCCTACAATGAGCAGTTCTTC	CASSLAALSYNEQFF
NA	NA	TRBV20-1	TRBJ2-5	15	TGCAGTGCTAGAGGAGGAGAGGGGGACCAAGAGACCCAGTACTTC	CSARGGEGDQETQYF
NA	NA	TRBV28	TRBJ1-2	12	TGTGCCAGCAGTTTATTTATGTATGGCTACACCTTC	CASSLFMYGYTF
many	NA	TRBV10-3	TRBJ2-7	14	TGTGCCATCAGTGGTCCGGGGAAGTCGAGCGAGCAGTACTTC	CAISGPGKSSEQYF
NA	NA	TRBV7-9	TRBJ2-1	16	TGTGCCAGCAGCCCCATCGGACTGGGCCCCTACAATGAGCAGTTCTTC	CASSPIGLGPYNEQFF
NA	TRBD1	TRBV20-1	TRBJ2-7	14	TGCAGTGCTAGATTAGACAGGGGCTCCTACGAGCAGTACTTC	CSARLDRGSYEQYF
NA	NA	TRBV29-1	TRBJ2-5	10	TGCAGCATACTGAGAGAGACCCAGTACTTC	CSILRETQYF
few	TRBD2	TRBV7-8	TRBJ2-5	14	TGTGCCAGCGGGACTAGCGGGAGGGCGGAGACCCAGTACTTC	CASGTSGRAETQYF
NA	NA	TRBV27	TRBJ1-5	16	TGTGCCAGCAGTCCCTGGTCATCTTTTGGCAATCGGCCCCAGCATTTT	CASSPWSSFGNRPQHF
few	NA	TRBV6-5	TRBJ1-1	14	TGTGCCAGCAGTTACGATCAGGGGTTCGCTGAAGCTTTCTTT	CASSYDQGFAEAFF
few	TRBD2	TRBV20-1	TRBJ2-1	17	TGCAGTGCTAGAGATCTCACTAGCGGGAGAGTCTACAATGAGCAGTTCTTC	CSARDLTSGRVYNEQFF
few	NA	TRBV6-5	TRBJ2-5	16	TGTGCCAGCAGTTACCGTCGGGACCTTGGGGGAGAGACCCAGTACTTC	CASSYRRDLGGETQYF
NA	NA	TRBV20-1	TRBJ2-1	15	TGCAGTGCTCAGAGGGACCCGGGCGGGCCCAATGAGCAGTTCTTC	CSAQRDPGGPNEQFF
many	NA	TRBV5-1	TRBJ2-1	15	TGCGCCAGCAGCTTGGCATCCAGCGGAACCACAGAGCAGTTCTTC	CASSLASSGTTEQFF
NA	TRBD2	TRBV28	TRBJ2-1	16	TGTGCCAGCTTTGAGGCGCTAGCGGGAGGGTTGAATGAGCAGTTCTTC	CASFEALAGGLNEQFF
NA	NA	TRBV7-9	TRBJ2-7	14	TGTGCCAGCAGCTTCGAGCTACGGGTGGGGGAGCAGTACTTC	CASSFELRVGEQYF
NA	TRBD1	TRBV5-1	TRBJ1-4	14	TGCGCCAGCAGCGAGACAGGGAATGGTGAAAAACTGTTTTTT	CASSETGNGEKLFF
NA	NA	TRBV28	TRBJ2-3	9	TGTGCCGTGGGAGATACGCAGTATTTT	CAVGDTQYF
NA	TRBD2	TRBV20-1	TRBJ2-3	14	TGCAGTGCTAGGGCTAGCGGCTTTAGGGATACGCAGTATTTT	CSARASGFRDTQYF
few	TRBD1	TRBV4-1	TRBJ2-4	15	TGCGCCAGCAGCCAAGGCGGTAGGGGGCGCTCGGTTCAGTACTTC	CASSQGGRGRSVQYF
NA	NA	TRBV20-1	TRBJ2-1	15	TGCAGTGAGGGAGGGGGAAAGGGCTGGCACAATGAGCAGTTCTTC	CSEGGGKGWHNEQFF
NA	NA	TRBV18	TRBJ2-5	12	TGTGCCAGCTCACCACCTCAGAAGACCCAGTACTTC	CASSPPQKTQYF
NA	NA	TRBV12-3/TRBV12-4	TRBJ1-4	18	TGTGCCAGCACCCAAGGTGGGGGGATGCTGGCAACTAATGAAAAACTGTTTTTT	CASTQGGGMLATNEKLFF
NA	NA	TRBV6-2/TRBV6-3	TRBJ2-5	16	TGTGCCAGCACCACACTTACACAGGGATGGCGAGAGACCCAGTACTTC	CASTTLTQGWRETQYF
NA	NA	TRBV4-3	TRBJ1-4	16	TGCGCCAGCAGCCACCTACCGACAGGCGCTAATGAAAAACTGTTTTTT	CASSHLPTGANEKLFF
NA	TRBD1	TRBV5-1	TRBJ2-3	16	TGCGCCAGCAGCAATCCAGGGACAGCTTCCACAGATACGCAGTATTTT	CASSNPGTASTDTQYF
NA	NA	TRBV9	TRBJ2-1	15	TGTGCCAGCAGCGTAGGGGAGTTTCGGGACAATGAGCAGTTCTTC	CASSVGEFRDNEQFF
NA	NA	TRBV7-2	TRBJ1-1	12	TGTGCCAGCAGCTTTCTCTTCACTGAAGCTTTCTTT	CASSFLFTEAFF
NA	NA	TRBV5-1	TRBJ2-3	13	TGCGCCAGCAGCTTCTGGTCCCCAGATACGCAGTATTTT	CASSFWSPDTQYF
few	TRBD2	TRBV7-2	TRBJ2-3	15	TGTGCCAGCAGCCCCCAAGCGGGAGCGACAGATACGCAGTATTTT	CASSPQAGATDTQYF
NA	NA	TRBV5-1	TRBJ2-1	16	TGCGCCAGCAGCTTGGTTTTGTGGGATGCTCGCAATGAGCAGTTCTTC	CASSLVLWDARNEQFF
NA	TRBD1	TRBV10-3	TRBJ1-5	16	TGTGCCGTCAGTGAGAAAGGGACAGGCGGCAATCAGCCCCAGCATTTT	CAVSEKGTGGNQPQHF
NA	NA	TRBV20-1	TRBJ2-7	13	TGCAGTGTAATCGGGCAGGACCCCTACGAGCAGTACTTC	CSVIGQDPYEQYF